This entry lists 18 T cell receptor beta chains sequenced from one sample in a study of blood T cell repertoires in COVID-19. Profiled with immunoSEQ multiplex PCR; TCRdb holds only in-frame clones, not every one. The sample holds 210,000 or so clones; 92% are singletons and the top ten take about 1.3%. The sample taken for sequencing was peripheral blood. Receptor source: a man aged 25-45 years with acute or convalescent COVID-19.

The chain has TRBV11-3 and TRBJ2-7; 7 bases agree with TRBD2. This CDR3 has 12 amino acids. V shed 6 bases and J 3 bases; nucleotides not matched to a gene: 2. The germline V gene encodes CDR1 SGHNT and CDR2 YENEEA. The CDR3 region has the DNA TGTGCCAGCAGTCGGGGGGACTACGAGCAGTACTTC. It codes for CASSRGDYEQYF.

This clone was picked up one time. The rearrangement uses TRBV28 and TRBJ2-1; D may be TRBD2 (5 bases). Looked up from germline, CDR1 is MDHEN and CDR2 is SYDVKM. There are 18 residues in the CDR3. V gave up 7 bases and J gave up 3 bases, with 25 bases separating them. The CDR3 spells CASKSAGGLPSYYNEQFF. For the CDR3, the DNA is TGTGCCAGCAAATCGGCGGGTGGACTCCCCTCTTACTACAATGAGCAGTTCTTC.

The V call is TRBV10-3, the J call TRBJ2-7; 9 bases fit TRBD2. Germline values: CDR1 ENHRY, CDR2 SYGVKD. The CDR3 runs 15 residues. J gave up 2 bases and V 2 bases, and 4 bases lay outside the gene matches. As DNA, the CDR3 is TGTGCCATCAGTGAGGGGCTAGCGGGAACCTACGAGCAGTACTTC. The encoded protein is CAISEGLAGTYEQYF.

This sequence joins TRBV28 and TRBJ1-5, with D possibly matching TRBD1 (5 bases). V dropped 6 bases and J dropped 0 bases, with 9 bases sitting between them. The V gene's germline CDR1 is MDHEN and CDR2 SYDVKM. This CDR3 has 14 amino acids. This chain's CDR3 is CASRQAHSNQPQHF. In DNA, the CDR3 is TGTGCCAGCAGACAGGCTCATAGCAATCAGCCCCAGCATTTT.

The chain recombines TRBV5-8 with TRBJ2-7; 10 positions agree with TRBD1. Germline CDR1 reads SGHTS; CDR2 reads YDEGEE. V shed 3 bases and J 2 bases; nucleotides not matched to a gene: 5. The CDR3 is made up of 15 amino acids. CDR3 in DNA: TGTGCCAGCAGCTCCCCGGGACAGGGGACCTACGAGCAGTACTTC. Its translation: CASSSPGQGTYEQYF.

The chain combines TRBV2 with TRBJ1-6; possibly TRBD1 for D (5 bases). Germline assignment: CDR1 SNHLY and CDR2 FYNNEI. The germline V and J ends were trimmed by 7 bases and 7 bases, with 11 bases remaining between them. The length of the CDR3 is 13 residues. The CDR3 DNA reads TGTGCCAGCAATGCAGGGCTAAATTCACCCCTCCACTTT. Translation: CASNAGLNSPLHF.

The gene calls are TRBV6-5 and TRBJ1-5, with 8 bases matching TRBD1. With V trimmed by 6 bases and J by 4 bases, 5 bases remained unmatched. This CDR3 has 14 amino acids. Germline V gene sequence: CDR1 MNHEY, CDR2 SVGAGI. CDR3 nucleotides: TGTGCCAGCAGAGGGGACAGGCCTAATCAGCCCCAGCATTTT. It codes for CASRGDRPNQPQHF.

V and J are TRBV28 and TRBJ1-1, with 7 bases aligning to TRBD1. The germline V gene encodes CDR1 MDHEN and CDR2 SYDVKM. CDR3 length equals 16 residues. J lost 3 bases, V lost 5 bases, and 12 bases had no gene match. The CDR3 DNA reads as TGTGCCAGCAGTAGAAAAACCGGGACAGTTTACACTGAAGCTTTCTTT. Its protein product is CASSRKTGTVYTEAFF.

The chain employs TRBV5-1 and TRBJ1-5; D unclear. This CDR3 has 14 residues. CDR1 is SGHRS, CDR2 YFSETQ, per germline. Trimming removed 0 bases from V and 7 bases from J, with 11 bases in between. The CDR3 region has the DNA TGCGCCAGCAGCTTGGCCTCGGGAAACCAGCCCCAGCATTTT. The encoded protein is CASSLASGNQPQHF.

This chain uses TRBV19 with TRBJ1-3; 7 bases are shared with TRBD1. Trimming removed 2 bases from V and 5 bases from J; junction bases left unmatched: 3. The V gene's germline CDR1 is LNHDA and CDR2 SQIVND (reference sequence). The CDR3 runs 14 residues. The CDR3 spells CASSISDRRNTIYF. Written as DNA, the CDR3 is TGTGCCAGTAGTATATCGGACAGGCGAAACACCATATATTTT.

J is TRBJ2-1 and V is TRBV6-1, with 8 bases fitting TRBD1. Germline CDR1 is MNHNS and CDR2 is SASEGT. Trimming cost V 0 bases and J 1 base; bases outside gene matches: 5. This CDR3 spans 17 amino acids. The CDR3 is CASSEALRTGSYNEQFF. Here the CDR3 DNA reads TGTGCCAGCAGTGAAGCGCTTCGGACAGGGTCCTACAATGAGCAGTTCTTC.

The rearrangement links TRBV7-9 to TRBJ2-5, with 7 bases fitting TRBD2. This CDR3 has 16 amino acids. Germline V CDR1 and CDR2: SEHNR, FQNEAQ (reference sequence). V shed 1 base and J 1 base; nucleotides not matched to a gene: 6. The chain's CDR3 is CASSLGRGLSQETQYF. The CDR3 DNA reads TGTGCCAGCAGCTTAGGACGGGGACTATCCCAAGAGACCCAGTACTTC.

The chain employs TRBV7-9 and TRBJ2-7, with a weak D call TRBD1 (6 bases). Germline V CDR1 and CDR2: SEHNR, FQNEAQ (reference sequence). The CDR3 extends over 15 amino acids. Trimming cost V 5 bases and J 2 bases, with 16 bases left between them. In nucleotides, the CDR3 is TGTGCCAGCAGCCTGGGGTGGGACACAACCTACGAGCAGTACTTC. It yields the protein CASSLGWDTTYEQYF.

The CDR3 region has the DNA TGTGCCAGCAGTTCAACGACTAGCCACTACGAGCAGTACTTC. Amino acid sequence: CASSSTTSHYEQYF. V and J are TRBV28 and TRBJ2-7, with TRBD2 matching 7 bases. The junction had 6 bases not matched to a gene; V was cut back by 4 bases and J by 3 bases. Looked up from germline, CDR1 is MDHEN and CDR2 is SYDVKM. The CDR3 runs to 14 residues. Using reference TRBV28 and TRBJ2-7 for the parts outside the CDR3, the full variable domain is DVKVTQSSRYLVKRTGEKVFLECVQDMDHENMFWYRQDPGLGLRLIYFSYDVKMKEKGDIPEGYSVSREKKERFSLILESASTNQTSMYLCASSSTTSHYEQYFGPGTRLTVT.

The chain couples TRBV27 to TRBJ1-5; TRBD1 matches at 7 bases. Per germline, CDR1 MNHEY and CDR2 SMNVEV (reference sequence). With V trimmed by 4 bases and J by 2 bases, 5 bases remained unmatched. The CDR3 has 15 residues. Here the CDR3 DNA reads TGTGCCAGCAGTTCCGACAGGGATGGCAATCAGCCCCAGCATTTT. This sequence encodes CASSSDRDGNQPQHF.

The chain recombines TRBV30 with TRBJ1-2; TRBD1 might be the D (6 bases). The CDR3 is made up of 14 amino acids. Germline lookup yields CDR1 GTSNPN and CDR2 SVGIG (reference sequence). Deletions cut 0 bases from V and 4 bases from J, with 12 bases between. This chain's CDR3 is CAWSVGGGSYGYTF. DNA of the CDR3: TGTGCCTGGAGTGTAGGGGGGGGAAGCTATGGCTACACCTTC.

The V gene is TRBV30, the J gene TRBJ2-7; 7 nucleotides line up with TRBD1. The germline V gene has CDR1 GTSNPN and CDR2 SVGIG (reference sequence). The junction had 9 bases not matched to a gene; V was cut back by 4 bases and J by 6 bases. This CDR3 contains 13 residues. CDR3 DNA: TGTGCCTGGAAGCGACAGGGCGGCCGCGAGCAGTACTTC. Translated, it gives CAWKRQGGREQYF.

The chain uses TRBV15 and TRBJ1-5; D ambiguous. The length of the CDR3 is 13 residues. The V and J ends lost 0 bases and 4 bases respectively, with 4 bases between them. Germline CDR1 LNHNV, CDR2 YYDKDF (reference sequence). The CDR3 protein is CATSRDLNQPQHF. CDR3 DNA sequence: TGTGCCACCAGCAGAGATCTGAATCAGCCCCAGCATTTT. Combining the CDR3 with reference TRBV15 and TRBJ1-5 gives the whole variable domain DAMVIQNPRYQVTQFGKPVTLSCSQTLNHNVMYWYQQKSSQAPKLLFHYYDKDFNNEADTPDNFQSRRPNTSFCFLDIRSPGLGDTAMYLCATSRDLNQPQHFGDGTRLSIL.